Sequencing of this T cell receptor beta chain was carried out in a study of immune evolution from preneoplasia to lung adenocarcinoma. Data came from immunoSEQ multiplex PCR; TCRdb stores just in-frame clones and leaves some out. Altogether about 5,000 clones are present, around four fifths being singletons, with the ten largest covering 3.9%. Patient tissue came from resections in Japan or China, 2014–2017. After pathologic assessment, macro-dissection selected premalignant or tumor cells for extraction. The J segment lost 0 bases and the V segment lost 6 bases, leaving 7 bases of the junction unmatched. Germline V lookup: CDR1 SGHDN, CDR2 FVKESK. The CDR3 spans 16 residues. Overall study findings and caveats: Clonality was highest in normal lung, lower in later-stage lesions apparently. Compared with EGFR-mutant or double wild-type lesions, KRAS-mutant nodules were more clonal.

On this clone: Its antigen remains unknown.

The receptor was derived from a person aged 60-79 years with lung adenocarcinoma. The chain uses TRBV14 and TRBJ2-3, with 9 bases aligning to TRBD2. Sequencing was done on a sample of FFPE minimally invasive lung adenocarcinoma tissue. CDR3 nucleotide sequence: TGTGCCAGCAGTCCACTCACTAGCGGGAGCACAGATACGCAGTATTTT. This sequence encodes CASSPLTSGSTDTQYF.